This TCR beta chain comes out of a study of human T cells and chemical hapten exposure. Trimming removed 9 bases from V and 6 bases from J, with 7 bases in between. The CDR3 consists of 11 residues. CDR1 and CDR2 from the germline V gene are KGHDR and SFDVKD. TCRdb redid the calling of the RACE reads with MiXCR, one entry per CDR3 protein. The sample lists around 190,000 distinct CDR3 sequences, more than 20% occurring once. This clonotype turned up a few times. Time point noted: patch test 1, 2 weeks after DPC sensitization. This sample's treatment: therapeutic diphenylcyclopropenone sensitization with weekly scalp DPC.

Sequenced here: whole blood, sampled in connection with sensitization to the hapten diphenylcyclopropenone (DPC). The receptor was isolated from a woman aged 45-65 years with alopecia areata. Some clones in this sample may be carry-over from other donors' samples. The chain joins TRBV24-1 to TRBJ2-2, with unresolved D. The CDR3 DNA follows: TGTGCCACCTTAGAGGCCGGGGAGCTGTTTTTT. Residues: CATLEAGELFF.